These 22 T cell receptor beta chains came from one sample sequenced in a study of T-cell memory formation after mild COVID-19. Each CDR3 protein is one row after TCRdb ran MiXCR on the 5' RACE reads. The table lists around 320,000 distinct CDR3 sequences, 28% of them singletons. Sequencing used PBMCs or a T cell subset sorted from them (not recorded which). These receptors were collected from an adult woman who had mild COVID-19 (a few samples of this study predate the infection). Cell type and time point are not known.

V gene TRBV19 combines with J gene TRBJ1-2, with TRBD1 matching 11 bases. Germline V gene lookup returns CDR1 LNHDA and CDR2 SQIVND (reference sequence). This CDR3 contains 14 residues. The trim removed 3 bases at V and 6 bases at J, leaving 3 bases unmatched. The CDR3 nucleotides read TGTGCCAGTAGTATCGGGACAGGGGGTAATGGCTACACCTTC. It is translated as CASSIGTGGNGYTF. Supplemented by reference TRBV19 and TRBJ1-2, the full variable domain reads DGGITQSPKYLFRKEGQNVTLSCEQNLNHDAMYWYRQDPGQGLRLIYYSQIVNDFQKGDIAEGYSVSREKKESFPLTVTSAQKNPTAFYLCASSIGTGGNGYTFGSGTRLTVV.

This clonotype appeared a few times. CDR3 DNA: TGTGCCAGCAGTCCGGTAGACAGGAACTACGAGCAGTACTTC. It codes for CASSPVDRNYEQYF. The genes are TRBV6-2 or TRBV6-3 and TRBJ2-7; TRBD1 is a possible D gene (6 bases). Trimming took 5 bases from V and 3 from J, leaving 14 bases between them. Germline V CDR1 and CDR2: MNHEY, SVGEGT. The CDR3 runs to 14 residues.

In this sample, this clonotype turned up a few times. The CDR3 DNA follows: TGTGCCAGCAGTGACTCCTACTTAGGGGAGCTGTTTTTT. This codes for CASSDSYLGELFF. The chain joins TRBV6-4 to TRBJ2-2; D is ambiguous. V was pared by 0 bases and J by 8 bases, with 7 bases between. Per the germline V gene, CDR1 is MRHNA and CDR2 is SNTAGT. The CDR3 extends over 13 amino acids.

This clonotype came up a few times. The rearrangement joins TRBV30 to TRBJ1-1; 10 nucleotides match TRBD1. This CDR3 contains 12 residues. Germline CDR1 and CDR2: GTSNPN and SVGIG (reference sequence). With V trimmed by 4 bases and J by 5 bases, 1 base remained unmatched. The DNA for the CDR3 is TGTGCCTGGACGGGACAGGGGACTGAAGCTTTCTTT. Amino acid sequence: CAWTGQGTEAFF.

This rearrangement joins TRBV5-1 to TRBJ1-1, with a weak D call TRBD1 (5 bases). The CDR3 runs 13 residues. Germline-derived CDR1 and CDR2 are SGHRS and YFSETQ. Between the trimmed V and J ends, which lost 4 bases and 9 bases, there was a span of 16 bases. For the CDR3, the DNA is TGCGCCAGCAGCCTCGGTGATGGGGGGAAAGCTTTCTTT. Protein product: CASSLGDGGKAFF.

The CDR3 reads CATSREERRGYTF. CDR3 DNA: TGTGCCACCAGCAGAGAGGAACGCCGCGGCTACACCTTC. This chain uses TRBV15 with TRBJ1-2, with D unclear. The germline CDR1 and CDR2 sequences are LNHNV and YYDKDF (reference sequence). Trimming removed 0 bases from V and 8 bases from J, with 10 bases in between. The length of the CDR3 is 13 residues. Drawing the rest from reference TRBV15 and TRBJ1-2, the complete variable domain is DAMVIQNPRYQVTQFGKPVTLSCSQTLNHNVMYWYQQKSSQAPKLLFHYYDKDFNNEADTPDNFQSRRPNTSFCFLDIRSPGLGDTAMYLCATSREERRGYTFGSGTRLTVV.

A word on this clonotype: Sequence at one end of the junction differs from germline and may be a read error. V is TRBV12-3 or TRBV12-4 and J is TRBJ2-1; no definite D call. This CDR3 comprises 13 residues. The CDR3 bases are TGTGCCAGCAGTTTAGGTCCTCCTAACGAGCGGTTCTTC. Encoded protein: CASSLGPPNERFF.

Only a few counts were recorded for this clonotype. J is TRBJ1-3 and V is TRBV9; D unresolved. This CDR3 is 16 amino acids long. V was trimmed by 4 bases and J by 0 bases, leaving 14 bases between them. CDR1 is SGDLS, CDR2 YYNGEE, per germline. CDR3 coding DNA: TGTGCCAGCAGCCTAGGACTTACAGACTCTGGAAACACCATATATTTT. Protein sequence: CASSLGLTDSGNTIYF.

CDR3 nucleotides: TGTGCCAGCAGCGTGTTAGGGACGCAGTATTTT. This translates into CASSVLGTQYF. V is TRBV3-1 and J is TRBJ2-3; D remains ambiguous. The length of the CDR3 is 11 residues. Germline assignment: CDR1 LGHDT and CDR2 YNNKEL (reference sequence). V was cut by 5 bases and J by 9 bases, with 9 bases left in between.

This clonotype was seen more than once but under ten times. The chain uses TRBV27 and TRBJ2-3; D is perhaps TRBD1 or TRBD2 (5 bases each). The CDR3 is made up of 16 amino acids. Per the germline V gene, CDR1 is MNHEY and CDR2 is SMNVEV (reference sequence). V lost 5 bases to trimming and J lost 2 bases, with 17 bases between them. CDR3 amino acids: CASSPRGPHLTDTQYF. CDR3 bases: TGTGCCAGCAGTCCCCGGGGCCCACACCTCACAGATACGCAGTATTTT.

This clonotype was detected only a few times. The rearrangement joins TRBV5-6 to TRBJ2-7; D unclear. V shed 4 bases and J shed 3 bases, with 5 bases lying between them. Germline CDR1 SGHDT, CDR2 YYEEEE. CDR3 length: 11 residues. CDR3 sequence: CASSGDYEQYF. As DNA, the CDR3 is TGTGCCAGCAGCGGGGACTACGAGCAGTACTTC.

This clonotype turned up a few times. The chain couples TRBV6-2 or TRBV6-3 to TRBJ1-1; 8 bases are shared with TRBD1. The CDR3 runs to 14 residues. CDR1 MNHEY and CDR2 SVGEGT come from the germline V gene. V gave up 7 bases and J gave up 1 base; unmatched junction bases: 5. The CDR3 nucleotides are TGTGCCAGCACCGACAGGGGCTGGAACACTGAAGCTTTCTTT. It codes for CASTDRGWNTEAFF.

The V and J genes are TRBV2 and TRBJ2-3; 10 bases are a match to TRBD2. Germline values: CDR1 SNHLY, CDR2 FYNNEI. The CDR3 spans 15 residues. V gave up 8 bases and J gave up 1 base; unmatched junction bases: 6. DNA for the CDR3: TGTGCCAGCCATCTAGCGGGGGACCGCACAGATACGCAGTATTTT. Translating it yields CASHLAGDRTDTQYF. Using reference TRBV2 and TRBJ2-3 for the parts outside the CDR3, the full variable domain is EPEVTQTPSHQVTQMGQEVILRCVPISNHLYFYWYRQILGQKVEFLVSFYNNEISEKSEIFDDQFSVERPDGSNFTLKIRSTKLEDSAMYFCASHLAGDRTDTQYFGPGTRLTVL.

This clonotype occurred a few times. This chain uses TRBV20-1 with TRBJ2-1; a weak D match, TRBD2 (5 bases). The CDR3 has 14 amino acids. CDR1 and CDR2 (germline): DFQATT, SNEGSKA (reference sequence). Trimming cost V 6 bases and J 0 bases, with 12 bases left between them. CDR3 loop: CSALSGPSYNEQFF. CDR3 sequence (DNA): TGCAGTGCATTAAGCGGACCCTCCTACAATGAGCAGTTCTTC.

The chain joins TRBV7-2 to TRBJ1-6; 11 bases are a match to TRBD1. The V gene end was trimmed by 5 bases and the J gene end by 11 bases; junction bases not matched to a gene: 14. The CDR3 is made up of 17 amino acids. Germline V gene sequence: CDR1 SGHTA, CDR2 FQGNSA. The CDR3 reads CASSHGRTGGVRTPLHF. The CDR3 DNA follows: TGTGCCAGCAGCCATGGGAGGACAGGGGGCGTGAGAACACCCCTCCACTTT.

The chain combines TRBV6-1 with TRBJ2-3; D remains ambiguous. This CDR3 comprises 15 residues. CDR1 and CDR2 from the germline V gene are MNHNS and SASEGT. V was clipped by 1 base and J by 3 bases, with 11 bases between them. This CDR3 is CASSEGSVATDTQYF. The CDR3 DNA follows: TGTGCCAGCAGTGAAGGGAGCGTGGCGACAGATACGCAGTATTTT.

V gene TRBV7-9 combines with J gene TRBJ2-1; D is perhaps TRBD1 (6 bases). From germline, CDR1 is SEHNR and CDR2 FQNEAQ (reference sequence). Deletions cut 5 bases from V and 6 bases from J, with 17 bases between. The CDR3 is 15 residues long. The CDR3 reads CASSRVTNRVNEQFF. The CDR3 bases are TGTGCCAGCAGCCGCGTAACCAACAGGGTCAATGAGCAGTTCTTC.

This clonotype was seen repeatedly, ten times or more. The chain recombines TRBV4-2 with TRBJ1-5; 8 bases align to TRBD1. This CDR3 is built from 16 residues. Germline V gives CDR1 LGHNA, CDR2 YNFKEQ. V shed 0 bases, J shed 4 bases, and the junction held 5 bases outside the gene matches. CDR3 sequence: CASSQEVQGANQPQHF. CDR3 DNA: TGTGCCAGCAGCCAAGAAGTTCAGGGGGCAAATCAGCCCCAGCATTTT.

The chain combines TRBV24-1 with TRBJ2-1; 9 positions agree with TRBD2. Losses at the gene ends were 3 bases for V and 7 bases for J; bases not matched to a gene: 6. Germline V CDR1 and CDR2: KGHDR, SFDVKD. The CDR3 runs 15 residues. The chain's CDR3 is CATSDSGRMINEQFF. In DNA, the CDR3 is TGTGCCACCAGTGATAGCGGGAGGATGATAAATGAGCAGTTCTTC.

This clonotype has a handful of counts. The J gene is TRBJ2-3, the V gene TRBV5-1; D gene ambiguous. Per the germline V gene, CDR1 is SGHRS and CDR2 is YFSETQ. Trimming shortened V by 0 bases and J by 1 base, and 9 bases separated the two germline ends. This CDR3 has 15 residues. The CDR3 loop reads CASSLGTYGTDTQYF. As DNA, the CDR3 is TGCGCCAGCAGCTTGGGAACTTACGGCACAGATACGCAGTATTTT.

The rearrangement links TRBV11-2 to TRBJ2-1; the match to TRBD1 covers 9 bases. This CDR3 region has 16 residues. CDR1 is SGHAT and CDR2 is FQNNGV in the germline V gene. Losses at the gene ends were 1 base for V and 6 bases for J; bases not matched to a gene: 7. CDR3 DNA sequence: TGTGCCAGCAGCTTAGGCCCGGGACAGGGTGCCAATGAGCAGTTCTTC. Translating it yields CASSLGPGQGANEQFF. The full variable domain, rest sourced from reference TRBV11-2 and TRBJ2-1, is EAGVAQSPRYKIIEKRQSVAFWCNPISGHATLYWYQQILGQGPKLLIQFQNNGVVDDSQLPKDRFSAERLKGVDSTLKIQPAKLEDSAVYLCASSLGPGQGANEQFFGPGTRLTVL.

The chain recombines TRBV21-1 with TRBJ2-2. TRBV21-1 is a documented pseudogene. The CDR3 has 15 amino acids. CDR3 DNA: TGTGCCAGCAGCAAAGACGCTGATATCACCGGGGAGCTGTTTTTT. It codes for CASSKDADITGELFF.